What follows is one T cell receptor beta chain and its context. Its antigen remains unknown. The V end lost 1 base, the J end lost 9 bases, and 13 bases lay between the germline ends. Germline V gene sequence: CDR1 SGHTA, CDR2 FQGNSA. This CDR3 has 14 residues. The method was immunoSEQ multiplex PCR; TCRdb's version includes in-frame clones alone and lacks a portion of them. The sample has around 110,000 clones; over 75% are singletons. The record originates from a study of T cell responses to AZD1222 COVID-19 vaccine. Study results and limitations: The CD4 TCRs associated with vaccination extended across spike and predominated at 160-218 and 743-854. Repertoire samples came only from after the peak T cell response. Clonal diversity was possibly underestimated, and the donors were mostly white British, with more females.

Sequencing was performed on peripheral blood, taken on day 0 of MenACWY control vaccination. The chain joins TRBV7-2 to TRBJ2-1, with D perhaps TRBD1 or TRBD2 (6 bases each). This receptor was identified in an adult in good health. CDR3 residues: CASSLGGGKREQFF. The CDR3 DNA sequence: TGTGCCAGCAGCTTAGGAGGGGGGAAGCGTGAGCAGTTCTTC.